Sequencing of this TCR beta chain was carried out in a study of blood T cell repertoires in COVID-19. Background on the study: Sources were T cells, B-cell-depleted T cells, or PBMCs; the material itself was cDNA or gDNA.

How the authors handled the data: Estimation of nucleated cell counts relied on the amplification of reference gene primers. TCRdb's table, derived via immunoSEQ multiplex PCR, lists solely in-frame clones and lacks some. V, J and clone size were drawn from that table, and D and trimming were deduced from the DNA. The sample lists fewer than 70,000 clones, 86% seen once, with about 17% in the top ten. The receptor comes from a man aged 35 to 55 with COVID-19, enrolled during active disease. The sample comprised peripheral blood.

The CDR3 DNA reads as TGTGCCAGCAGTTTCTCTGAGAGCCAGACCCAGTACTTC. This sequence encodes CASSFSESQTQYF. The rearrangement links TRBV12-3 or TRBV12-4 to TRBJ2-5; D not resolved. The V end was cut by 3 bases, the J end by 6 bases, with 11 bases between. The CDR3 loop spans 13 amino acids.